Listed here are 16 T cell receptor beta chains from one sample, sequenced in a study of OX40 agonist ivuxolimab in advanced cancers. The method was immunoSEQ multiplex PCR; TCRdb's version includes in-frame clones alone and lacks a portion of them. The sample consists of some 64,000 clones, roughly 85% of them appearing once. The sequencing here drew on CD4+ or CD8+ T cells sorted from blood, taken in a trial of the OX40 agonist ivuxolimab. Every receptor here comes from an adult with an advanced solid tumor such as melanoma, head and neck, liver or kidney cancer.

The chain couples TRBV6-5 to TRBJ1-2; no firm D call. This CDR3 contains 10 residues. Trimming removed 6 bases from V and 10 bases from J, with 9 bases in between. Germline CDR1 is MNHEY and CDR2 is SVGAGI. The CDR3 spells CASSLVDYTF. The CDR3 bases are TGTGCCAGCAGCCTGGTTGACTACACCTTC.

This clone has only one observation. The chain recombines TRBV18 with TRBJ1-5; the D gene is possibly TRBD1 (6 bases). V was cut by 5 bases and J by 1 base, with 9 bases left in between. This CDR3 contains 14 residues. Germline V lookup: CDR1 KGHSH, CDR2 LQKENI. The CDR3 nucleotides are TGTGCCAGCTCATATGGACAGAGCAATCAGCCCCAGCATTTT. It translates to CASSYGQSNQPQHF.

The gene calls are TRBV10-1 and TRBJ2-7; the D is unclear. Germline CDR1 reads WNHNN; CDR2 reads SYGVQD (reference sequence). V lost 7 bases and J 4 bases, leaving 11 bases between the germline ends. This CDR3 has 12 amino acids. CDR3 residues: CASTPWEYEQYF. The DNA for the CDR3 is TGCGCCAGCACGCCGTGGGAATACGAGCAGTACTTC.

The V and J genes are TRBV29-1 and TRBJ2-3; D not certain. The V end lost 5 bases, the J end lost 0 bases, and 6 bases lay between the germline ends. The germline gives CDR1 SQVTM, CDR2 ANQGSEA. This CDR3 spans 12 amino acids. The CDR3 region has the DNA TGCAGCGTTCCGACTAGCACAGATACGCAGTATTTT. Encoded protein: CSVPTSTDTQYF.

The chain links TRBV6-5 to TRBJ2-7; unclear D gene. Germline CDR1 and CDR2: MNHEY and SVGAGI. Trimming removed 4 bases from V and 3 bases from J, with 4 bases in between. This CDR3 is 11 amino acids long. CDR3 protein: CASSSYYEQYF. For the CDR3, the DNA is TGTGCCAGCAGTTCGTACTACGAGCAGTACTTC.

This sequence joins TRBV7-8 and TRBJ2-7; TRBD2 matches 8 bases. Germline CDR1 SGHVS, CDR2 FQNEAQ. J gave up 4 bases and V 7 bases, and 12 bases lay outside the gene matches. This CDR3 spans 15 amino acids. CDR3 amino acids: CASTTGESGGYEQYF. CDR3 DNA sequence: TGTGCCAGCACCACGGGAGAAAGCGGGGGTTACGAGCAGTACTTC.

The chain's CDR3 is CASSRGENYGYTF. In DNA form, the CDR3 reads TGTGCCAGCAGCCGGGGGGAAAACTATGGCTACACCTTC. This rearrangement joins TRBV6-5 to TRBJ1-2; D is perhaps TRBD1 (5 bases). Trimming pared 6 bases from V and 2 bases from J, leaving 10 bases between. The germline V gene has CDR1 MNHEY and CDR2 SVGAGI. This CDR3 has 13 residues.

This clone appeared a few times. This sequence joins TRBV11-2 and TRBJ2-7, with a weak D call TRBD1 (6 bases). The CDR3 has 14 amino acids. Trimming took off 3 bases at V and 6 bases at J, with 15 bases between the two ends. The germline V gene has CDR1 SGHAT and CDR2 FQNNGV. The CDR3 DNA sequence: TGTGCCAGCAGCTTGAGCAGGGGAAATCGCGAGCAGTACTTC. Amino acids: CASSLSRGNREQYF.

Here the CDR3 DNA reads TGCGCCAGCACTAGGACAGGGGGCGCGATCTCTGAAGCTTTCTTT. Its protein product is CASTRTGGAISEAFF. The gene calls are TRBV5-1 and TRBJ1-1; 11 nucleotides match TRBD1. Germline values: CDR1 SGHRS, CDR2 YFSETQ. There are 15 residues in the CDR3. V shed 6 bases, J shed 6 bases, and the junction held 10 bases outside the gene matches.

The chain employs TRBV5-1 and TRBJ1-3; the match to TRBD1 covers 7 bases. Germline V gene sequence: CDR1 SGHRS, CDR2 YFSETQ. V shed 0 bases, J shed 4 bases, and the junction held 4 bases outside the gene matches. The CDR3 is 15 amino acids. CDR3 nucleotide sequence: TGCGCCAGCAGCTTGGAGGGGGCGACGGGAAACACCATATATTTT. Amino acids: CASSLEGATGNTIYF.

The chain has TRBV6-5 and TRBJ2-5; 7 bases match TRBD2. The germline gives CDR1 MNHEY, CDR2 SVGAGI. Losses at the gene ends were 6 bases for V and 4 bases for J; bases not matched to a gene: 11. This CDR3 region has 15 residues. CDR3 region: CASSRGGGSGETQYF. CDR3 DNA sequence: TGTGCCAGCAGCCGTGGGGGGGGTTCTGGAGAGACCCAGTACTTC.

The rearrangement links TRBV20-1 to TRBJ2-1, with 7 bases fitting TRBD1. Unmatched junction bases numbered 5, after V lost 6 bases and J lost 9 bases. From germline, CDR1 is DFQATT and CDR2 SNEGSKA (reference sequence). This CDR3 comprises 11 residues. CDR3 residues: CSAERGREQFF. The DNA for the CDR3 is TGCAGTGCAGAGAGGGGGCGTGAGCAGTTCTTC.

This rearrangement joins TRBV4-3 to TRBJ1-3; possibly TRBD1 for D (5 bases). CDR3 length: 14 amino acids. V lost 9 bases to trimming and J lost 0 bases, with 12 bases between them. Germline V gene data show CDR1 as LGHNA and CDR2 as YSLEER. CDR3 loop: CASSGGNSGNTIYF. The CDR3 coding sequence is TGCGCCAGTTCGGGGGGGAACTCTGGAAACACCATATATTTT.

The chain is built from TRBV10-3 and TRBJ1-3; D call uncertain. Looked up from germline, CDR1 is ENHRY and CDR2 is SYGVKD. The length of the CDR3 is 15 residues. V was clipped by 2 bases and J by 0 bases, with 8 bases between them. This CDR3 is CAISEPRSSGNTIYF. For the CDR3, the DNA is TGTGCCATCAGTGAGCCCAGGAGCTCTGGAAACACCATATATTTT.

The V gene is TRBV19, the J gene TRBJ2-7; D is perhaps TRBD2 (7 bases). This CDR3 has 15 amino acids. Germline values: CDR1 LNHDA, CDR2 SQIVND (reference sequence). Trimming shortened V by 4 bases and J by 2 bases, and 15 bases separated the two germline ends. CDR3 amino acids: CASSKERGGPYEQYF. The CDR3 nucleotides read TGTGCCAGTAGTAAGGAAAGGGGGGGTCCCTACGAGCAGTACTTC.

Here the CDR3 DNA reads TGCGCCACCCTGACAGGGGTAGGGAGCGAGCAGTTCTTC. It yields the protein CATLTGVGSEQFF. The chain is built from TRBV5-1 and TRBJ2-1; 8 bases line up with TRBD1. The J segment lost 10 bases and the V segment lost 9 bases, leaving 12 bases of the junction unmatched. The germline V gene has CDR1 SGHRS and CDR2 YFSETQ. The CDR3 is 13 amino acids.